This T cell receptor (beta chain) was identified in a study of blood T cell repertoires in COVID-19. Only in-frame clones appear in the TCRdb table, and some are missing; sequencing was by immunoSEQ multiplex PCR. The table has under 110,000 clones, 70% to 80% seen once; the top ten hold around 6.2%. Material: peripheral blood. This TCR was recovered from a man older than 75 with COVID-19, enrolled during active disease.

CDR3: CASSVDRGTLNYGYTF. In nucleotides, the CDR3 is TGTGCCAGCAGTGTCGACCGGGGAACCTTAAACTATGGCTACACCTTC. V gene TRBV28 combines with J gene TRBJ1-2; D remains ambiguous. The V end was cut by 5 bases, the J end by 2 bases, with 18 bases between. The CDR3 length is 16 residues. Germline V lookup: CDR1 MDHEN, CDR2 SYDVKM.